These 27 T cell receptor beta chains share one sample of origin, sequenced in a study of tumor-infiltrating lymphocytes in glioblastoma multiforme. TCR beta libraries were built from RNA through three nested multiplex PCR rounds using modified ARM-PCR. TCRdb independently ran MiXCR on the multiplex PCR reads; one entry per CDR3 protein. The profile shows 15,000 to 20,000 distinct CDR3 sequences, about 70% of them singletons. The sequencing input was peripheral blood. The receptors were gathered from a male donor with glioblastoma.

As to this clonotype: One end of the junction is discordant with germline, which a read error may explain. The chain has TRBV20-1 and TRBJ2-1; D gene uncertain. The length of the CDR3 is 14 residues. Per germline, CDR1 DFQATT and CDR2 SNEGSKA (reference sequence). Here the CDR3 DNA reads TGCAGTGCCGGCCAGGCACTACCATACAATGAGCACTTCTTC. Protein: CSAGQALPYNEHFF.

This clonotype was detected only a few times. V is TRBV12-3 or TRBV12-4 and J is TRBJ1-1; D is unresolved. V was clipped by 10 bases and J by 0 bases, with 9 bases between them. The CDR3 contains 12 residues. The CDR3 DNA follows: TGTGCCAAACGGCATGTGAACACTGAAGCTTTCTTT. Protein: CAKRHVNTEAFF.

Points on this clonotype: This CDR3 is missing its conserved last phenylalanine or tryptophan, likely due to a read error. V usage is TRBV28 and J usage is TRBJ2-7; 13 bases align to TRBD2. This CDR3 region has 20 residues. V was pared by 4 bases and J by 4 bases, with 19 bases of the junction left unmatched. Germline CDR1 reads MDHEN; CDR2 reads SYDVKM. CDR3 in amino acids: CASSSSQLTSGRRSLYEQYL. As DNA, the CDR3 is TGTGCCAGCAGTTCCTCTCAACTGACTAGCGGGAGGCGAAGCCTTTACGAGCAGTACCTC.

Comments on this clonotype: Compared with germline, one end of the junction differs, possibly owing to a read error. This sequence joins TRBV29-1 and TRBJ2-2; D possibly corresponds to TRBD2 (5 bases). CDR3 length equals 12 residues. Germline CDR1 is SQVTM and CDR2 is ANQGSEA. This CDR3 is CGVEGGTGKLFF. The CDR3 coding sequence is TGCGGCGTTGAGGGCGGCACCGGGAAGCTGTTTTTT.

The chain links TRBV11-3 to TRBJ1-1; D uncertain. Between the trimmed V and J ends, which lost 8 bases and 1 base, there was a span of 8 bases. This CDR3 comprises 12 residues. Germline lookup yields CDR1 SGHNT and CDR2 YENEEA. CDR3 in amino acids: CASGGSNTEAFF. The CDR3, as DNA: TGTGCCAGCGGCGGGTCGAACACTGAAGCTTTCTTT.

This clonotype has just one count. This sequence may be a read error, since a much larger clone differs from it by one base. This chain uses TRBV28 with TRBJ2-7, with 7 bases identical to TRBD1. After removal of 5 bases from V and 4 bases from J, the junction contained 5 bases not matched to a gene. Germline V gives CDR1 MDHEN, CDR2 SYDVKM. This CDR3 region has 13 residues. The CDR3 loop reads CASSGTAEYEQYF. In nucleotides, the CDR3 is TGTGCCAGCAGTGGGACAGCGGAATACGAGCAGTACTTC.

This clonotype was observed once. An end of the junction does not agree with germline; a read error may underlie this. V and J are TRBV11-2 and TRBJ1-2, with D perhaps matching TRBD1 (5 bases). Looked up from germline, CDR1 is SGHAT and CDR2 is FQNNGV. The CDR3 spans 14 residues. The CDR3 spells CASSLGAGGYGYIF. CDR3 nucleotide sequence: TGTGCCAGCAGCTTAGGGGCGGGGGGGTATGGCTACATCTTC.

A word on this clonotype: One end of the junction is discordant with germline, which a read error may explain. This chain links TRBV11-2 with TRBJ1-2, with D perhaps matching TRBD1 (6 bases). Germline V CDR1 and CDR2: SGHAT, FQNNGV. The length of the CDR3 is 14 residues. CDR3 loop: CVSSLVQGDNGYAF. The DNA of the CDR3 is TGTGTCAGCAGCTTAGTACAAGGGGACAATGGCTACGCCTTC.

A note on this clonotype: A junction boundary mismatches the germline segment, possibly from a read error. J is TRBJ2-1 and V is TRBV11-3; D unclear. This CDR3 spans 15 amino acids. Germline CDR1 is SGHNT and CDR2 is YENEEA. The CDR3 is CANSLATPAYNEQFF. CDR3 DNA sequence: TGTGCCAACAGCTTGGCAACCCCAGCCTACAATGAGCAGTTCTTC.

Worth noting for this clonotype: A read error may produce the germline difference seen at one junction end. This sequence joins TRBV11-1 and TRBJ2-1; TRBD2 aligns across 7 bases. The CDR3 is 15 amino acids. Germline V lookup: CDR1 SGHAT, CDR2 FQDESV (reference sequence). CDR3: CAISLLAVGRDEQFF. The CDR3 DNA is TGTGCCATCAGCCTTCTAGCGGTAGGAAGGGATGAGCAGTTCTTC.

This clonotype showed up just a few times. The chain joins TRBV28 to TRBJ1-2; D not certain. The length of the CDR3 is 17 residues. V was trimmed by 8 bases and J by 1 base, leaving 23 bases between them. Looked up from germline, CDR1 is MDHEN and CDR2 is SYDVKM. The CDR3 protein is CASEPSSGSEDNYGYTF. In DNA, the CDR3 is TGTGCCAGCGAGCCCTCCTCGGGCAGTGAAGATAACTATGGCTACACCTTC.

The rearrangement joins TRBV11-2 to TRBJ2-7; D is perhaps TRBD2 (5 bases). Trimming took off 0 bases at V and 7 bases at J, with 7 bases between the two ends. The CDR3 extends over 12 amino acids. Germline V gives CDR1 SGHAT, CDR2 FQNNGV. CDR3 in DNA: TGTGCCAGCAGCTTAGAGACGGGAGAGCAGTACTTC. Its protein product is CASSLETGEQYF. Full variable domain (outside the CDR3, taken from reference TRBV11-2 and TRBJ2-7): EAGVAQSPRYKIIEKRQSVAFWCNPISGHATLYWYQQILGQGPKLLIQFQNNGVVDDSQLPKDRFSAERLKGVDSTLKIQPAKLEDSAVYLCASSLETGEQYFGPGTRLTVT.

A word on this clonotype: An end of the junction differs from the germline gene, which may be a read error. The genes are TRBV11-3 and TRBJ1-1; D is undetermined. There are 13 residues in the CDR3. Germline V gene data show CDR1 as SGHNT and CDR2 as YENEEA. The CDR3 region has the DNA TGTGTCAGCAGCTTACGGGAGTACACTGACGCTTTCTTT. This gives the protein CVSSLREYTDAFF.

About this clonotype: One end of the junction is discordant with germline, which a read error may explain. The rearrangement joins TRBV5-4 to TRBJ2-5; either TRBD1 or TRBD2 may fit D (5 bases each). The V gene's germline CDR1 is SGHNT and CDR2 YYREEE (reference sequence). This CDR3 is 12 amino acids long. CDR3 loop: CATRDGQEAQYF. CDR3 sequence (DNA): TGTGCCACCCGGGACGGCCAAGAGGCCCAGTACTTC.

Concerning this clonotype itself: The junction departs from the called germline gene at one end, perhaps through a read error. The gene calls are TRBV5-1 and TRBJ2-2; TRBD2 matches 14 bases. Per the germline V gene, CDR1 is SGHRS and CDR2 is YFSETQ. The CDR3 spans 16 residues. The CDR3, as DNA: TGCACCAGCAGCTTGGGACTAGCGGGAGTTTCCGAGGAGCTGTTTTTT. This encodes CTSSLGLAGVSEELFF.

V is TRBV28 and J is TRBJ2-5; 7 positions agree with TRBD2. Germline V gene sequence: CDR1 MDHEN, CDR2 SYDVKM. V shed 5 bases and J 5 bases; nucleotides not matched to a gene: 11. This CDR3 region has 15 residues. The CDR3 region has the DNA TGTGCCAGCAGTATTGGGAGGGGACTCGTCGAGACCCAGTACTTC. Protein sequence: CASSIGRGLVETQYF. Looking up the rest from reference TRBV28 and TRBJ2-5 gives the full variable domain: DVKVTQSSRYLVKRTGEKVFLECVQDMDHENMFWYRQDPGLGLRLIYFSYDVKMKEKGDIPEGYSVSREKKERFSLILESASTNQTSMYLCASSIGRGLVETQYFGPGTRLLVL.

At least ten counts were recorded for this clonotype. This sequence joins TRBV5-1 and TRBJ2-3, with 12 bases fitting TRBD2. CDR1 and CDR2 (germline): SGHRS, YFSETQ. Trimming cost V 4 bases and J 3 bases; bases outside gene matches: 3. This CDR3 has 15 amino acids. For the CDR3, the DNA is TGCGCCAGCAGCCCGACTAGCGGGGGAACAGATACGCAGTATTTT. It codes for CASSPTSGGTDTQYF. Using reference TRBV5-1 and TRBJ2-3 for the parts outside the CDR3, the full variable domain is KAGVTQTPRYLIKTRGQQVTLSCSPISGHRSVSWYQQTPGQGLQFLFEYFSETQRNKGNFPGRFSGRQFSNSRSEMNVSTLELGDSALYLCASSPTSGGTDTQYFGPGTRLTVL.

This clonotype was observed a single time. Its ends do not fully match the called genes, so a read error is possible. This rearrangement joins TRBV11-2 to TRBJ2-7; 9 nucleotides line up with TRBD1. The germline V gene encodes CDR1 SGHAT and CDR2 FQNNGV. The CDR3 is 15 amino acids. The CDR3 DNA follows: TGTGCCAGCAGCGAATACAGGGGGCCCACCGGGGAGCTGTACTTC. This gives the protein CASSEYRGPTGELYF.

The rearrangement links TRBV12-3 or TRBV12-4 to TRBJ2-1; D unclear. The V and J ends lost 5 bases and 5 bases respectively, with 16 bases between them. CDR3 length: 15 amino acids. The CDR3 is CASSPRNQRDNEQFF. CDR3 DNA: TGTGCCAGCAGTCCCCGCAATCAGCGCGACAATGAGCAGTTCTTC.

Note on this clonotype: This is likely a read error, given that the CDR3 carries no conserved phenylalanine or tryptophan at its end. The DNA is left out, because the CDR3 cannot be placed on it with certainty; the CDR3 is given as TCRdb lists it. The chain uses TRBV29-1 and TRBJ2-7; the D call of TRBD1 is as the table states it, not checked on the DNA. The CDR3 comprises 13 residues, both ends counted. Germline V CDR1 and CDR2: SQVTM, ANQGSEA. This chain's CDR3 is CSVEMGLTYEQYL.

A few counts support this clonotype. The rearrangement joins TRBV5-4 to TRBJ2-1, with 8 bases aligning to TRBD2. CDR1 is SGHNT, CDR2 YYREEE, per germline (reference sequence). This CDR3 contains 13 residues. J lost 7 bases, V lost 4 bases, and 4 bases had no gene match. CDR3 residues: CASSLPSGNEQFF. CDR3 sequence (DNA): TGTGCCAGCAGCCTTCCTAGCGGGAATGAGCAGTTCTTC.

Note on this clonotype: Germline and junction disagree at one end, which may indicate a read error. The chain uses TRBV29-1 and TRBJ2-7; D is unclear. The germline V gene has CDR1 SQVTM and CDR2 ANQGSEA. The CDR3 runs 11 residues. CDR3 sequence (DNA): TGCAGCGTTGAGGATTACTACAAGCAATACTTC. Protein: CSVEDYYKQYF.

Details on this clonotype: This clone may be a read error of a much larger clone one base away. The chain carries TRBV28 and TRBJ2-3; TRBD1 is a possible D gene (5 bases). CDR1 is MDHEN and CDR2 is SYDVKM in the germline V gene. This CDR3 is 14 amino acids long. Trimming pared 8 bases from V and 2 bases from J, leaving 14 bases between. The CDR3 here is CASRGAEYTDTQYF. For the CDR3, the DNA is TGTGCCAGCCGTGGGGCGGAGTACACAGATACGCAGTATTTT. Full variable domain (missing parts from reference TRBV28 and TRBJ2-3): DVKVTQSSRYLVKRTGEKVFLECVQDMDHENMFWYRQDPGLGLRLIYFSYDVKMKEKGDIPEGYSVSREKKERFSLILESASTNQTSMYLCASRGAEYTDTQYFGPGTRLTVL.

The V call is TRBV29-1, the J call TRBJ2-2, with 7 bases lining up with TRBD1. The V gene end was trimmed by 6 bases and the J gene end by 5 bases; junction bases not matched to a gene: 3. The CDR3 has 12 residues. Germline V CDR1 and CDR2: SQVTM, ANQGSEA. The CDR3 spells CSVRQGTGELFF. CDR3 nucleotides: TGCAGCGTGCGACAGGGAACCGGGGAGCTGTTTTTT.

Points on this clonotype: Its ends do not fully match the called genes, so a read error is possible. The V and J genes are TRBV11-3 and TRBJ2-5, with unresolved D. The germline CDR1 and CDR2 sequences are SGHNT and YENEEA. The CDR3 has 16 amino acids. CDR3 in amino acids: CASSLSCQANQETRYF. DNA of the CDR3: TGTGCCAGCAGCTTATCCTGTCAGGCGAACCAAGAGACCCGGTACTTC.

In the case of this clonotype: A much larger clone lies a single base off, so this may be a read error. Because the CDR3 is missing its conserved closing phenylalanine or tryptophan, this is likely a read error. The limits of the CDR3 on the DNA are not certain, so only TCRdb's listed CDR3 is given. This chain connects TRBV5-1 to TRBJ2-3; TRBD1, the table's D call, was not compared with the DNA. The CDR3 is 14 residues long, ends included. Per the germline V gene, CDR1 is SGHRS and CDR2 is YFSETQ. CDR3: CASSYAGQRKAQDL.

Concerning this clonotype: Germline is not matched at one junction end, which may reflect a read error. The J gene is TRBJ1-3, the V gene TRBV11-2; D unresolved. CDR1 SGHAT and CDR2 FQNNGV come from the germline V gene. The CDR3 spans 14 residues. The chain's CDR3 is CASSLVTSGNTIFF. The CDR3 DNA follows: TGTGCCAGCAGCTTAGTTACCTCTGGTAACACCATATTTTTT.